These T cell receptor beta chains were read from a single sample in a study of blood T cell repertoires in COVID-19. Clones were read by immunoSEQ multiplex PCR, and TCRdb kept only the in-frame ones, dropping some. This sample carries 170,000 or so clones, 87% of them seen once, and the ten largest clones take about 0.95%. Source material: peripheral blood. Source of these receptors: a young woman who had recovered from COVID-19. Both conserved end residues are part of each CDR3. The D gene is left open where the match is weak. Size is stated for part of the rows, as once, few or many counts, or as a class when the clone is expanded.

D gene,V gene,clone size,J gene,CDR3 protein,CDR3 DNA
NA,TRBV19,NA,TRBJ1-2,CASSAGITNYGYTF,TGTGCCAGTAGTGCAGGGATTACAAACTATGGCTACACCTTC
TRBD1,TRBV4-3,NA,TRBJ1-6,CASSQSPHSPGQLNSPLHF,TGCGCCAGCAGCCAATCCCCTCACTCCCCGGGACAGTTAAATTCACCCCTCCACTTT
NA,TRBV27,NA,TRBJ2-2,CASSLSKGATGELFF,TGTGCCAGCAGTTTATCGAAAGGGGCCACCGGGGAGCTGTTTTTT
TRBD2,TRBV5-4,NA,TRBJ2-1,CASGLAPNSYNEQFF,TGTGCCAGTGGACTAGCGCCGAACTCCTACAATGAGCAGTTCTTC
NA,TRBV5-1,few,TRBJ2-2,CASSFSGNTGELFF,TGCGCCAGCAGCTTTTCAGGGAACACCGGGGAGCTGTTTTTT
NA,TRBV7-2,NA,TRBJ1-2,CASSRPLDSYGYTF,TGTGCCAGCAGCCGCCCTTTGGACAGCTATGGCTACACCTTC
NA,TRBV15,once,TRBJ1-5,CATSRSGGIWGQPQHF,TGTGCCACCAGCAGAAGCGGGGGGATTTGGGGACAGCCCCAGCATTTT
TRBD2,TRBV4-3,NA,TRBJ2-4,CASSQGSSGSVMNIQYF,TGCGCCAGCAGCCAAGGAAGTAGCGGGAGCGTTATGAACATTCAGTACTTC
NA,TRBV7-3,NA,TRBJ2-1,CASSLSPGSSYNEQFF,TGTGCCAGCAGCTTATCCCCCGGGAGCTCCTACAATGAGCAGTTCTTC
NA,TRBV4-1,NA,TRBJ1-4,CASSQGPGESNEKLFF,TGCGCCAGCAGCCAAGGCCCCGGGGAATCTAATGAAAAACTGTTTTTT
TRBD2,TRBV6-4,NA,TRBJ2-2,CAMFLGASGRGGELFF,TGTGCCATGTTCCTAGGGGCTAGCGGGAGAGGCGGGGAGCTGTTTTTT
NA,TRBV3-1/TRBV3-2,NA,TRBJ2-1,CASSQRSLAGNNEQFF,TGTGCCAGCAGCCAACGATCACTAGCTGGTAACAATGAGCAGTTCTTC
NA,TRBV7-2,NA,TRBJ2-7,CASSLVVSTYEQYF,TGTGCCAGCAGCTTAGTGGTCTCTACCTACGAGCAGTACTTC
TRBD2,TRBV18,NA,TRBJ2-5,CASSPGTSGSQETQYF,TGTGCCAGCTCTCCCGGGACTAGCGGGAGTCAAGAGACCCAGTACTTC